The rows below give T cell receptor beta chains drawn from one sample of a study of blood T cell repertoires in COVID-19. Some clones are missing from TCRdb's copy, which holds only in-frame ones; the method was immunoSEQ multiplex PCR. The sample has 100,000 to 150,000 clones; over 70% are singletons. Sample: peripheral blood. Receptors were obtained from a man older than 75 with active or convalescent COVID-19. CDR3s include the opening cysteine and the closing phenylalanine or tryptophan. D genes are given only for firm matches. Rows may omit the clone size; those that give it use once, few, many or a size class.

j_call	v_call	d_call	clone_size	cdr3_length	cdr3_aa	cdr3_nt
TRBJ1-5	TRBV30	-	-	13	CAWKGGGNQPQHF	TGTGCCTGGAAGGGAGGGGGCAATCAGCCCCAGCATTTT
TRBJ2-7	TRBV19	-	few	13	CASSMGRAYEQYF	TGTGCCAGTAGTATGGGCAGAGCCTACGAGCAGTACTTC
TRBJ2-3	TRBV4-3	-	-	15	CASSQETDPTDTQYF	TGCGCCAGCAGCCAAGAAACAGACCCCACAGATACGCAGTATTTT
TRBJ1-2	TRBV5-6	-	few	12	CASSEGLYGYTF	TGTGCCAGCAGCGAGGGCCTCTATGGCTACACCTTC
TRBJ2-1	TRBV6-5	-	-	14	CASSYPERANEQFF	TGTGCCAGCAGTTACCCCGAGCGGGCCAATGAGCAGTTCTTC
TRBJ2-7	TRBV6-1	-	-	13	CASSLATGYEQYF	TGTGCCAGCAGTTTAGCCACAGGGTACGAGCAGTACTTC
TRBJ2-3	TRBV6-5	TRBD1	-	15	CASRGQGMGTDTQYF	TGTGCCAGCAGAGGACAGGGAATGGGCACAGATACGCAGTATTTT
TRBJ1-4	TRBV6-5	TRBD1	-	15	CASSYQTGVGEKLFF	TGTGCCAGCAGTTACCAAACAGGGGTCGGAGAAAAACTGTTTTTT
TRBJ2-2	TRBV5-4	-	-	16	CASSLVAGMGTGELFF	TGTGCCAGCAGCTTGGTTGCGGGGATGGGGACCGGGGAGCTGTTTTTT
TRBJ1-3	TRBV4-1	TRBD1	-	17	CASSQEGTVFSGNTIYF	TGCGCCAGCAGCCAAGAAGGGACAGTATTCTCTGGAAACACCATATATTTT
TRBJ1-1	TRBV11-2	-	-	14	CASSPRGGMTEAFF	TGTGCCAGCAGCCCAAGGGGAGGGATGACTGAAGCTTTCTTT
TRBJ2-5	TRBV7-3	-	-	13	CASSRTLQETQYF	TGTGCCAGCAGCAGGACACTACAAGAGACCCAGTACTTC
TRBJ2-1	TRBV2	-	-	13	CASSELDGNEQFF	TGTGCCAGCAGTGAGCTAGATGGCAATGAGCAGTTCTTC
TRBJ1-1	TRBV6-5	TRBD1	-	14	CASSYLTGEAEAFF	TGTGCCAGCAGTTATCTCACAGGGGAGGCTGAAGCTTTCTTT
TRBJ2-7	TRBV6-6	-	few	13	CASSKTGTYEQYF	TGTGCCAGCAGTAAGACAGGAACCTACGAGCAGTACTTC
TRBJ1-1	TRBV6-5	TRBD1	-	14	CASSYRTGGNEAFF	TGTGCCAGCAGTTACCGGACAGGGGGGAATGAAGCTTTCTTT
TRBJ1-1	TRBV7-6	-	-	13	CASSLGSGTEAFF	TGTGCCAGCAGCTTAGGTAGCGGCACTGAAGCTTTCTTT
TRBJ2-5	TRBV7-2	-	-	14	CASSLEPGQETQYF	TGTGCCAGCAGCTTAGAGCCGGGGCAAGAGACCCAGTACTTC
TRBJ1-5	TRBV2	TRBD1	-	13	CASSKRQGQPQHF	TGTGCCAGCAGTAAGCGACAGGGACAGCCCCAGCATTTT
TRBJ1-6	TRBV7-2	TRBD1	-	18	CASSPRPGTGGIDSPLHF	TGTGCCAGCAGCCCCCGTCCCGGGACAGGGGGTATAGATTCACCCCTCCACTTT
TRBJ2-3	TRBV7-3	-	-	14	CASSETGSTDTQYF	TGTGCCAGCAGCGAAACAGGTAGCACAGATACGCAGTATTTT
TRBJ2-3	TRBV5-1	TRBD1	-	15	CASSPLTGAADTQYF	TGCGCCAGCAGCCCGCTGACAGGGGCCGCGGATACGCAGTATTTT
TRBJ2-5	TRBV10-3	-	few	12	CAIAEAKETQYF	TGTGCCATCGCCGAGGCTAAAGAGACCCAGTACTTC
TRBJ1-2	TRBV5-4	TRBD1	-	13	CASSADRAYGYTF	TGTGCCAGCAGCGCGGACAGGGCGTATGGCTACACCTTC
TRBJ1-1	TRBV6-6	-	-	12	CASSPGWAEAFF	TGTGCCAGCAGCCCCGGGTGGGCTGAAGCTTTCTTT
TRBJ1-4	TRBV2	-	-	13	CASSPRFREKLFF	TGTGCCAGCAGTCCCCGATTCCGGGAAAAACTGTTTTTT